Listed below are T cell receptor beta chains from one sample, sequenced in a study of T cell repertoires in ileal Crohn's disease. Some clones are missing from TCRdb's copy, which holds only in-frame ones; the method was immunoSEQ multiplex PCR. This repertoire shows 17,000 or so clones, 88% found once; its top ten account for roughly 5.7%. The sequencing input was ileal tissue. Receptors were obtained from an adult with Crohn's disease. The CDR3 runs from the conserved cysteine through the conserved F or W. A D gene is named only where the DNA matches it firmly. Not all rows give a size; the values are once, few, many and, for expanded clones, a class.

j_call | clone_size | v_call | d_call | cdr3_length | cdr3_aa | cdr3_nt
TRBJ2-1 | once | TRBV6-4 | NA | 15 | CASSEAVGSYNEQFF | TGTGCCAGCAGTGAAGCTGTTGGCTCCTACAATGAGCAGTTCTTC
TRBJ2-3 | NA | TRBV7-2 | TRBD1 | 13 | CASSSIQGYTQYF | TGTGCCAGCAGCTCGATACAGGGGTATACGCAGTATTTT
TRBJ1-2 | NA | TRBV6-4 | TRBD1 | 13 | CASSPTGSYGYTF | TGTGCCAGCAGTCCGACAGGGAGCTATGGCTACACCTTC
TRBJ2-7 | NA | TRBV30 | TRBD2 | 16 | CAWSVKVTSGAYEQYF | TGTGCCTGGAGTGTTAAAGTAACTAGCGGGGCTTACGAGCAGTACTTC
TRBJ2-7 | once | TRBV5-1 | TRBD1 | 14 | CASSLSDRVGEQYF | TGCGCCAGCAGCTTGTCGGACAGGGTAGGCGAGCAGTACTTC
TRBJ2-1 | NA | TRBV6-5 | TRBD1 | 14 | CASRTDRDYNEQFF | TGTGCCAGCAGGACGGACAGGGACTACAATGAGCAGTTCTTC
TRBJ1-5 | NA | TRBV4-1 | TRBD1 | 15 | CASSLRQGTNQPQHF | TGCGCCAGCAGCCTCAGACAGGGAACTAATCAGCCCCAGCATTTT
TRBJ2-1 | NA | TRBV6-5 | NA | 14 | CASRSLAAGNEQFF | TGTGCCAGCAGATCATTAGCGGCAGGGAATGAGCAGTTCTTC
TRBJ2-1 | NA | TRBV11-2 | TRBD2 | 15 | CASSWGLAGYNEQFF | TGTGCCAGCAGCTGGGGACTAGCGGGTTACAATGAGCAGTTCTTC
TRBJ1-1 | NA | TRBV5-5 | NA | 16 | CASSLRGLGMNTEAFF | TGTGCCAGCAGCTTGCGGGGTTTGGGCATGAACACTGAAGCTTTCTTT
TRBJ2-5 | NA | TRBV7-2 | TRBD1 | 18 | CASSFPIATGVPEETQYF | TGTGCCAGCAGCTTCCCAATAGCGACAGGGGTTCCCGAAGAGACCCAGTACTTC
TRBJ2-7 | NA | TRBV11-3 | TRBD1 | 15 | CASPNRGLVSDEQYF | TGTGCCAGCCCGAACAGGGGTCTGGTATCCGACGAGCAGTACTTC
TRBJ1-2 | NA | TRBV6-1 | NA | 12 | CASSESFYGYTF | TGTGCCAGCAGTGAATCATTCTATGGCTACACCTTC
TRBJ1-2 | NA | TRBV30 | NA | 12 | CAWSAQAYGYTF | TGTGCCTGGAGTGCGCAGGCCTATGGCTACACCTTC
TRBJ1-5 | NA | TRBV20-1 | NA | 11 | CSASRDQPQHF | TGCAGTGCTAGCAGGGATCAGCCCCAGCATTTT
TRBJ1-1 | NA | TRBV27 | NA | 14 | CASSARVGGDEAFF | TGTGCCAGCAGTGCCCGAGTAGGAGGAGATGAAGCTTTCTTT
TRBJ1-4 | NA | TRBV12-1 | NA | 12 | CLHPGRNEKLFF | TGTCTTCACCCCGGGAGAAATGAAAAACTGTTTTTT
TRBJ1-3 | NA | TRBV18 | NA | 15 | CASSQRTESSNTIYF | TGTGCCAGCTCACAGAGGACAGAAAGTTCGAACACCATATATTTT
TRBJ2-7 | few | TRBV6-1 | TRBD1 | 15 | CASSEAETGADEQYF | TGTGCCAGCAGTGAAGCGGAGACAGGGGCCGACGAGCAGTACTTC
TRBJ1-1 | NA | TRBV6-6 | NA | 10 | CASSLTEAFF | TGTGCCAGCAGCCTCACTGAAGCTTTCTTT
TRBJ1-2 | NA | TRBV19 | TRBD1 | 13 | CASNGRGYYGYTF | TGTGCCAGTAATGGCAGGGGGTATTACGGCTACACCTTC
TRBJ2-2 | NA | TRBV7-3 | TRBD1 | 16 | CASSPGGGQGAGELFF | TGTGCCAGCAGCCCCGGAGGGGGACAGGGTGCCGGGGAGCTGTTTTTT
TRBJ2-7 | NA | TRBV5-6 | NA | 15 | CASSLGAQSSYEQYF | TGTGCCAGCAGCTTGGGAGCTCAAAGCTCCTACGAGCAGTACTTC
TRBJ2-3 | NA | TRBV19 | TRBD2 | 15 | CASKREERSTDTQYF | TGTGCCAGTAAGCGGGAGGAGCGGAGCACAGATACGCAGTATTTT
TRBJ2-1 | NA | TRBV29-1 | TRBD2 | 14 | CSGKREGSYNEQFF | TGCAGCGGGAAGCGGGAGGGGTCCTACAATGAGCAGTTCTTC
TRBJ1-5 | once | TRBV2 | NA | 15 | CASSGTGGGNQPQHF | TGTGCCAGCAGTGGAACTGGAGGGGGCAATCAGCCCCAGCATTTT
TRBJ2-2 | NA | TRBV11-2 | NA | 16 | CASSLDRAGLPGELFF | TGTGCCAGCAGCTTAGATAGGGCAGGACTCCCCGGGGAGCTGTTTTTT
TRBJ1-5 | once | TRBV7-8 | NA | 15 | CASSLAFDGEQPQHF | TGTGCCAGCAGCTTAGCTTTTGATGGGGAGCAGCCCCAGCATTTT
TRBJ2-5 | NA | TRBV2 | NA | 14 | CASSVVGSQETQYF | TGTGCCAGCAGTGTGGTCGGTAGCCAAGAGACCCAGTACTTC
TRBJ2-7 | NA | TRBV6-5 | NA | 14 | CASSPRWSSYEQYF | TGTGCCAGCAGCCCTCGGTGGAGCTCCTACGAGCAGTACTTC
TRBJ1-2 | NA | TRBV6-1 | NA | 11 | CASSEARGYTF | TGTGCCAGCAGTGAAGCTAGAGGCTACACCTTC
TRBJ1-5 | NA | TRBV6-1 | NA | 14 | CASSEVSVNQPQHF | TGTGCCAGCAGTGAAGTATCAGTGAATCAGCCCCAGCATTTT
TRBJ2-7 | NA | TRBV7-2 | NA | 15 | CASSFRGTASYEQYF | TGTGCCAGCAGCTTCAGGGGAACAGCTTCCTACGAGCAGTACTTC
TRBJ2-7 | NA | TRBV5-1 | TRBD1 | 15 | CASSLRSGGSYEQYF | TGCGCCAGCAGCTTGAGGTCAGGGGGCTCATACGAGCAGTACTTC
TRBJ2-3 | NA | TRBV7-3 | TRBD2 | 16 | CASSSPGGGRTDTQYF | TGTGCCAGCAGCTCGCCGGGCGGGGGTCGCACAGATACGCAGTATTTT
TRBJ1-2 | NA | TRBV19 | NA | 14 | CASRSAGGDEGYTF | TGTGCCAGTAGGTCAGCGGGGGGCGATGAAGGCTACACCTTC
TRBJ1-1 | once | TRBV18 | NA | 14 | CASSPGHSNTEAFF | TGTGCCAGCTCCCCCGGACACTCTAACACTGAAGCTTTCTTT
TRBJ2-3 | NA | TRBV10-3 | NA | 15 | CAISETGTGTDTQYF | TGTGCCATCAGTGAGACAGGCACCGGTACAGATACGCAGTATTTT
TRBJ2-3 | NA | TRBV9 | NA | 13 | CASSVVSGDTQYF | TGTGCCAGCAGCGTAGTCTCGGGAGATACGCAGTATTTT
TRBJ1-1 | NA | TRBV29-1 | NA | 11 | CSVMRNTEAFF | TGCAGCGTTATGCGGAACACTGAAGCTTTCTTT
TRBJ1-5 | NA | TRBV18 | TRBD1 | 15 | CASSPLGTGNQPQHF | TGTGCCAGCTCACCGCTTGGGACAGGGAATCAGCCCCAGCATTTT
TRBJ1-3 | NA | TRBV7-6 | NA | 13 | CASSFPGGNTIYF | TGTGCCAGCAGCTTCCCGGGAGGAAACACCATATATTTT
TRBJ1-3 | NA | TRBV9 | TRBD1 | 14 | CASSVAGQRNTIYF | TGTGCCAGCAGCGTAGCGGGACAGAGAAACACCATATATTTT
TRBJ2-7 | NA | TRBV29-1 | TRBD2 | 14 | CSVGLAGDGYEQYF | TGCAGCGTGGGACTAGCGGGGGACGGGTACGAGCAGTACTTC
TRBJ2-7 | once | TRBV18 | NA | 13 | CASSPEQNYEQYF | TGTGCCAGCTCACCGGAACAGAACTACGAGCAGTACTTC
TRBJ1-1 | NA | TRBV30 | NA | 12 | CAYRRGGAEAFF | TGTGCCTACCGCCGGGGAGGGGCTGAAGCTTTCTTT
TRBJ1-4 | NA | TRBV18 | TRBD1 | 14 | CASSPGTGGEKLFF | TGTGCCAGCTCACCAGGGACAGGCGGCGAAAAACTGTTTTTT
TRBJ2-3 | NA | TRBV30 | TRBD2 | 14 | CAWGTSPITDTQYF | TGTGCCTGGGGGACTAGTCCGATAACAGATACGCAGTATTTT
TRBJ2-3 | NA | TRBV9 | TRBD2 | 16 | CASSVLAGGFGDTQYF | TGTGCCAGCAGCGTATTAGCGGGAGGGTTTGGGGATACGCAGTATTTT
TRBJ1-5 | NA | TRBV6-5 | NA | 14 | CASSFRWSNQPQHF | TGTGCCAGCAGTTTCAGGTGGAGCAATCAGCCCCAGCATTTT